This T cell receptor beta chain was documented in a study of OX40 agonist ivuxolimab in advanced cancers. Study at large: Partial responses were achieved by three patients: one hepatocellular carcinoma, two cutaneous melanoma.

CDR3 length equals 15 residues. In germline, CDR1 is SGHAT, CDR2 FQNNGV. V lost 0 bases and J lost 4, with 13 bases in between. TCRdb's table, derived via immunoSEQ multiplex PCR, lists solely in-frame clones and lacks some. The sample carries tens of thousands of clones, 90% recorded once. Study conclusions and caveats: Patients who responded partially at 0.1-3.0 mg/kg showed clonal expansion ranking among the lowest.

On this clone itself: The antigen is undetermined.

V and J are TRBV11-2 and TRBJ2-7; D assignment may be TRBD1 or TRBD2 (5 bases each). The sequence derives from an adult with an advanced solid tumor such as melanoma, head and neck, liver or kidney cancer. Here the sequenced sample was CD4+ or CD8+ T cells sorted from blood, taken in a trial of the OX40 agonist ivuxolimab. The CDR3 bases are TGTGCCAGCAGCTTAGATTCCGGGACCGGATACGAGCAGTACTTC. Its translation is CASSLDSGTGYEQYF.